This entry describes one T cell receptor (beta chain). No antigen is known for it. Nothing much larger sits one base from this clone, and base qualities are not available. The data originate from a study of human T cells and chemical hapten exposure (dated by TCRdb to the early 2020s). A note on the overall study: For sensitization, 2% DPC in acetone was applied to a 2 cm by 2 cm area of upper inner arm skin. Weekly therapeutic DPC doses were additionally applied to the scalp of patients throughout the roughly 26-week study period. Patch testing on the upper back used Finn chambers containing 0.01% DPC, with scoring done after 6 days according to International Contact Dermatitis Research Group standards. The patient cohort, mostly female, included alopecia areata with under or over 50% scalp involvement, alopecia totalis and alopecia universalis. The libraries were sequenced as a pool, and the TCR yield per sample differed mostly because of small variations in library volumes within the pool. The study tracked peripheral blood TCR repertoire changes in vivo during primary and secondary sensitization to the hapten diphenylcyclopropenone (DPC) in alopecia patients. Patient blood was sampled pre-sensitization (week 0) and at 2, 6 and about 24 weeks after DPC sensitization. Nearly 30 alopecia patients provided blood for TCR sequencing at one to four time points (pre-sensitization, 2, 6 and 24 weeks). Study-level results and caveats: Because all patients had alopecia, a presumed autoimmune disease, the immune response of the patients might differ from that of healthy individuals. The number of PT1 expanded TCRs positively correlated with patch test score, significant at thresholds 8, 16 and 32 but not 4. After repeated subsampling, changes were observed in the strength of the expansion versus patch-test correlation and in the threshold at which the correlation became significant. Significantly more large CDR3 similarity clusters were formed by expanded TCRs than by pre-sensitization or healthy control sets, consistent with antigen-driven responses. No change with DPC sensitization was found in the number of TCRs above 1 in 1000 frequency, and no evidence of global repertoire structure alterations was found.

Read against the paper, the sample's time point label means: patch test 3, about 24 weeks after DPC sensitization. This sample's treatment or condition label indicates: therapeutic diphenylcyclopropenone sensitization with weekly scalp DPC. At each patch-test visit, blood was drawn before the patch test was applied. Patients were eligible if aged 18 to 70, diagnosed with alopecia and judged suitable for DPC therapy, and pregnant patients were excluded. Total RNA was extracted from unfractionated whole blood that had been collected in Tempus Blood RNA tubes. The method behind the library was RACE. The reads were generated on a NextSeq 500. Library preparation attached unique molecular identifiers to individual cDNA molecules for quantitative, reproducible TCR counting. Each blood RNA sample was used to sequence both TCR alpha and TCR beta chains. As for how the authors treated the data: The median number of TCRs per sample was some 100,000, ranging from 23,224 to 690,600. The Decombinator software suite was used to annotate V, J and CDR3 in the TCR reads. To make PS versus PT1 abundance plots, every sample was subsampled to the same number of TCRs (28,000). Expanded TCRs were defined as absent before sensitization and observed at least eight times at the 2-week time point. Through fastp at Q25 and MiXCR, TCRdb rebuilt clones from the public reads, retaining in-frame beta chains. Duplicate CDR3 protein sequences are folded into a single record with the most common DNA and genes. The V and J calls shown here were made by TCRdb, not taken from the authors' results. The sample contains approximately 50,000 distinct CDR3 sequences, 9.9% of them found a single time. Of the sample, roughly 17% falls within the top ten clones.

This TCR was recovered from a woman aged 40 to 50 with alopecia areata. Some clones in this sample may be carry-over from other donors' samples. Sequenced here: whole blood, sampled in connection with sensitization to the hapten diphenylcyclopropenone (DPC).

CDR3 loop: CASSQRRTGGVNSPLHF. The DNA is TGTGCCAGCAGTCAAAGAAGGACAGGGGGAGTTAATTCACCCCTCCACTTT. Here the chain combines TRBV6-5 and TRBJ1-6; TRBD1 matches 10 bases in the middle. CDR1 is given as MNHEY and CDR2 as SVGAGI, both from the germline V gene. From the cysteine up to the phenylalanine, the CDR3 has a length of 17 residues. The sequence is cut down to CDR3 DNA, 51 bases in frame from base 1. Ends trimmed: V by 5 bases, J by 6 bases; bases unmatched to a gene: 10.